The subject of this entry is one T cell receptor (beta chain). Per germline, CDR1 SGHTA and CDR2 FQGNSA. J lost 11 bases, V lost 6 bases, and 16 bases had no gene match. The CDR3 loop spans 15 amino acids. Adults between roughly 18 and 95 years of age took part from some 25 US areas. Participants reported their clinical history, and cohort assignment relied on those reports. Sequenced by immunoSEQ multiplex PCR; TCRdb stores in-frame clones only, minus some. The sample holds 250,000 or so clones; about nine tenths are singletons and the top ten take over 3.5%. These data belong to a study of blood T cell repertoires in COVID-19. About the research overall: Italy, Spain and the United States were the sources of the convalescent and acute COVID-19 samples. PBMCs, B-cell-depleted T cells, or T cells were the source of the cDNA or gDNA that made up the material.

This clonotype was obtained from a woman aged 25 to 45 with acute COVID-19. Input material: PBMCs or T cells enriched from blood (not recorded which). V is TRBV7-2 and J is TRBJ1-3, with 7 bases fitting TRBD1. DNA for the CDR3: TGTGCCAGCAGTCAACGGACAGGCCTCCCCGGGTCCATATATTTT. Encoded protein: CASSQRTGLPGSIYF.